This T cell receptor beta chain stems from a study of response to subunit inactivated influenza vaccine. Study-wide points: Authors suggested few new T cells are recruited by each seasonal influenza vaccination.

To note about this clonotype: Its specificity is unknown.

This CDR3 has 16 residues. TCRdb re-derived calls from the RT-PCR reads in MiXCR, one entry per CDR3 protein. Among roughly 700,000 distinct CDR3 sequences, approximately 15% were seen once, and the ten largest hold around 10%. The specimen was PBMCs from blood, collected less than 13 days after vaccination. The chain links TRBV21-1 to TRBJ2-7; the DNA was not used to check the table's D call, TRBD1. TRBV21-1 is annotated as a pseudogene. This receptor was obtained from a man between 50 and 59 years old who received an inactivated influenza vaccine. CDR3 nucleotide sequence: TGTGCCAGCAGCCAAACGGGCTCAGGGTGGGGCTACGAGCAGTACTTC. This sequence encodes CASSQTGSGWGYEQYF.